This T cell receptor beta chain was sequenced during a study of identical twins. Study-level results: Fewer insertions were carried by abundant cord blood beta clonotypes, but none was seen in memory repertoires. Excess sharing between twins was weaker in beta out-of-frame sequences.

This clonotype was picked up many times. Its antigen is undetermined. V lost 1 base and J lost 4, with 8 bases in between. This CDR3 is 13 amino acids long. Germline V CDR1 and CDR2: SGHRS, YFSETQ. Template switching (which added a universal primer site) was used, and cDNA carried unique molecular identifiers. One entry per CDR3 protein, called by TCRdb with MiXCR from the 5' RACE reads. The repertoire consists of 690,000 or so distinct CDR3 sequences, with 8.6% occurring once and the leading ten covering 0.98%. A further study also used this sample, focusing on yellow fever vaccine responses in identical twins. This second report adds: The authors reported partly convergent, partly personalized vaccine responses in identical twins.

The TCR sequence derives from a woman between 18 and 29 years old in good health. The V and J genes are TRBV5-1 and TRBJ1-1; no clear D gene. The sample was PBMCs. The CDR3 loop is CASSLKFGTEAFF. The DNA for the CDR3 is TGCGCCAGCAGCTTGAAGTTTGGCACTGAAGCTTTCTTT.